One T cell receptor beta chain is described in this entry. Its antigen is not known. This entry belongs to a study of human T cells and chemical hapten exposure. Whole-study findings and limits: Expanded TCRs produced significantly more large CDR3 similarity clusters than controls did.

This CDR3 comprises 14 residues. Germline V lookup: CDR1 SGHAT, CDR2 FQNNGV. V was clipped by 3 bases and J by 1 base, with 4 bases between them. TCRdb re-analysed the RACE reads in MiXCR, keeping a single row per CDR3 protein. The sample lists 95,000 to 150,000 distinct CDR3 sequences, roughly 13% occurring once. Time point in this sample: patch test 1, 2 weeks after DPC sensitization. Specified treatment: therapeutic diphenylcyclopropenone sensitization with weekly scalp DPC. Alopecia patients deemed DPC-suitable, aged 18 to 70, excluding pregnancy. The sequenced sample was whole blood, obtained in connection with sensitization to the hapten diphenylcyclopropenone (DPC). The V call is TRBV11-2, the J call TRBJ2-6; D is undetermined. The TCR sequence derives from a man between 18 and 35 years old with alopecia areata. Some clones in this sample may be carry-over from other donors' samples. The CDR3 sequence: CASSFTSGANVLTF. CDR3 sequence (DNA): TGTGCCAGCAGCTTCACTTCTGGGGCCAACGTCCTGACTTTC. The variable domain in full, with the rest retrieved from reference TRBV11-2 and TRBJ2-6, is EAGVAQSPRYKIIEKRQSVAFWCNPISGHATLYWYQQILGQGPKLLIQFQNNGVVDDSQLPKDRFSAERLKGVDSTLKIQPAKLEDSAVYLCASSFTSGANVLTFGAGSRLTVL.